The 22 T cell receptor beta chains in this list originate from one sample, sequenced in a study of T cell repertoires in breast cancer. The expanded emulsion RT-PCR method captured paired alpha and beta chains from CD8+ T cells. Unpaired genes were suppressed by blocking oligonucleotides during a second nested PCR. Using its own MiXCR run on the emulsion pairing reads, TCRdb lists one record per CDR3 protein. The sample contains nearly 40,000 distinct CDR3 sequences, 35% to 50% of which appear only once. The sequenced sample consisted of CD8+ T cells. These TCRs come from a pool of human donors with breast cancer or a healthy control (not recorded which).

Of note for this clonotype: This may be a read error, as it is one base from a much larger clone. The J gene is TRBJ1-5, the V gene TRBV7-8; D is perhaps TRBD1 (5 bases). CDR1 is SGHVS and CDR2 is FQNEAQ in the germline V gene. The CDR3 is 16 residues long. The CDR3 DNA sequence: TGTGCCGGCAGCTTGGGTGGGCAGGGTCTCAATCAGCCCCAGCATTTT. This codes for CAGSLGGQGLNQPQHF.

The table lists this clonotype with many counts. The V gene is TRBV4-2, the J gene TRBJ2-3; D gene unclear. V lost 6 bases to trimming and J lost 1 base, with 5 bases between them. The CDR3 length is 12 residues. Germline V CDR1 and CDR2: LGHNA, YNFKEQ. The CDR3 sequence is CASRTRTDTQYF. In DNA, the CDR3 is TGTGCCAGCAGGACCCGCACAGATACGCAGTATTTT.

The chain recombines TRBV6-6 with TRBJ1-2, with 7 bases identical to TRBD1. This CDR3 has 15 amino acids. Germline lookup yields CDR1 MNHNY and CDR2 SVGAGI (reference sequence). V trimming: 4 bases; J trimming: 2 bases; junction bases outside the gene matches: 7. CDR3 amino acids: CASSFQGGANYGYTF. The CDR3 nucleotides are TGTGCCAGCAGTTTCCAAGGGGGCGCGAACTATGGCTACACCTTC.

Note on this clonotype: A read error is possible here, since a much larger clone lies one base away. CDR3 loop: CASSSGTLNTEALF. Here the CDR3 DNA reads TGTGCCAGCAGCTCAGGGACACTGAACACTGAAGCTCTCTTT. The chain is built from TRBV28 and TRBJ1-1; weak D call: TRBD1 (6 bases). CDR3 length equals 14 residues. Germline V gene lookup returns CDR1 MDHEN and CDR2 SYDVKM.

This clonotype has only a few counts. V and J are TRBV6-1 and TRBJ2-7; D not resolved. CDR1 is MNHNS and CDR2 is SASEGT in the germline V gene. The CDR3 spans 14 residues. Trimming removed 2 bases from V and 0 bases from J, with 8 bases in between. The CDR3 region has the DNA TGTGCCAGCAGTGAAAAATCAATCTCCTACGAGCAGTACTTC. Amino acid sequence: CASSEKSISYEQYF.

The rearrangement joins TRBV15 to TRBJ1-2; D uncertain. The CDR3 has 14 amino acids. V was shortened by 0 bases and J by 5 bases, with 10 bases between the two germline ends. Germline loops: CDR1 LNHNV, CDR2 YYDKDF (reference sequence). The CDR3 here is CATSRDRAGYGYTF. Here the CDR3 DNA reads TGTGCCACCAGCAGAGATCGGGCAGGTTATGGCTACACCTTC.

This clonotype was picked up a small number of times. The chain recombines TRBV27 with TRBJ2-1; tentative D call: TRBD2 (7 bases). This CDR3 region has 14 residues. Germline CDR1 and CDR2: MNHEY and SMNVEV (reference sequence). Trimming took off 3 bases at V and 7 bases at J, with 13 bases between the two ends. The CDR3 spells CASSFREGENEQFF. CDR3 nucleotide sequence: TGTGCCAGCAGTTTCAGGGAGGGGGAGAATGAGCAGTTCTTC.

The rearrangement links TRBV12-3 or TRBV12-4 to TRBJ1-1; the D gene is possibly TRBD1 (5 bases). V was clipped by 7 bases and J by 5 bases, with 11 bases between them. The CDR3 consists of 12 residues. The DNA of the CDR3 is TGTGCCAGCATCGAGGGGAGGACTGAAGCTTTCTTT. It is translated as CASIEGRTEAFF.

The genes are TRBV27 and TRBJ2-3; D gene ambiguous. The CDR3 loop spans 16 amino acids. The V gene's germline CDR1 is MNHEY and CDR2 SMNVEV (reference sequence). The ends were cut back, 4 bases at V and 5 bases at J, with 19 bases in the middle. As DNA, the CDR3 is TGTGCCAGCAGTTCCGTCGTTTTTAGTCTTCGAGATACGCAGTATTTT. Residues: CASSSVVFSLRDTQYF.

This clonotype is classed as medium-sized. The chain has TRBV5-4 and TRBJ2-2; TRBD1 might be the D (6 bases). V dropped 0 bases and J dropped 3 bases, with 6 bases sitting between them. CDR1 SGHNT and CDR2 YYREEE come from the germline V gene (reference sequence). This CDR3 region has 14 residues. The CDR3: CASSLGQDTGELFF. In DNA, the CDR3 is TGTGCCAGCAGCTTGGGACAGGACACCGGGGAGCTGTTTTTT.

The chain couples TRBV6-4 to TRBJ2-7; maybe TRBD2 (6 bases). Trimming took 11 bases from V and 3 from J, leaving 14 bases between them. CDR1 and CDR2 (germline): MRHNA, SNTAGT. The CDR3 length is 12 residues. The DNA of the CDR3 is TGTGCCTGGGGTAAGGGACTCTACGAGCAGTACTTC. Residues: CAWGKGLYEQYF.

This clonotype was counted a few times. This chain links TRBV4-2 with TRBJ2-1; 13 nucleotides line up with TRBD2. With V trimmed by 3 bases and J by 6 bases, 11 bases remained unmatched. This CDR3 comprises 18 residues. Germline V gives CDR1 LGHNA, CDR2 YNFKEQ. As DNA, the CDR3 is TGTGCCAGCAGCCATCCCACCCAGACTAGCGGGGGGCTCAATGAGCAGTTCTTC. Protein: CASSHPTQTSGGLNEQFF.

The V gene is TRBV30, the J gene TRBJ2-7; no clear D. Trimming took off 2 bases at V and 4 bases at J, with 18 bases between the two ends. The germline V gene has CDR1 GTSNPN and CDR2 SVGIG (reference sequence). CDR3 size: 15 residues. CDR3 in amino acids: CAWSSAPRSFYEQYF. The CDR3 coding sequence is TGTGCCTGGAGTTCCGCCCCAAGGTCTTTTTACGAGCAGTACTTC.

Details on this clonotype: A junction boundary mismatches the germline segment, possibly from a read error. The chain combines TRBV25-1 with TRBJ2-1; D is possibly TRBD1 (6 bases). CDR3 length: 14 amino acids. The germline V gene encodes CDR1 MGHDK and CDR2 SYGVNS. The CDR3 sequence is CASRESGQPDEQFF. In DNA, the CDR3 is TGTGCCAGCAGAGAATCCGGACAGCCCGATGAGCAGTTCTTC.

This clonotype was seen at least ten times. The V gene is TRBV20-1, the J gene TRBJ1-2, with no clear D. The CDR3 is 11 amino acids. Trimming shortened V by 3 bases and J by 3 bases, and 5 bases separated the two germline ends. Germline V gene data show CDR1 as DFQATT and CDR2 as SNEGSKA (reference sequence). CDR3 amino acids: CSARGDYGYTF. The DNA of the CDR3 is TGCAGTGCTAGGGGAGACTATGGCTACACCTTC.

This chain joins TRBV20-1 and TRBJ2-1; D is perhaps TRBD1 (6 bases). V lost 5 bases and J 8 bases, leaving 19 bases between the germline ends. The germline V gene encodes CDR1 DFQATT and CDR2 SNEGSKA (reference sequence). The CDR3 spans 14 residues. Here the CDR3 reads CSAHLPTGGYEQFF. In nucleotides, the CDR3 is TGCAGTGCTCACCTCCCGACAGGCGGGTATGAGCAGTTCTTC.

This chain links TRBV18 with TRBJ1-1; a possible D gene is TRBD1 (5 bases). The V end was cut by 3 bases, the J end by 0 bases, with 8 bases between. This CDR3 contains 14 residues. CDR1 KGHSH and CDR2 LQKENI come from the germline V gene. CDR3 nucleotides: TGTGCCAGCTCACCTCAGGGCATGAACACTGAAGCTTTCTTT. The encoded protein is CASSPQGMNTEAFF.

The CDR3 region has the DNA TGTGCCAGCAGCCTCGGCCACACCTCCGATACGCAGTATTTT. Translation gives CASSLGHTSDTQYF. This chain links TRBV5-6 with TRBJ2-3; unclear D gene. CDR1 is SGHDT, CDR2 YYEEEE, per germline. This CDR3 is 14 amino acids long. V shed 4 bases and J shed 6 bases, with 15 bases lying between them.

The rearrangement uses TRBV19 and TRBJ1-1; D remains unclear. V was clipped by 3 bases and J by 11 bases, with 16 bases between them. CDR1 is LNHDA and CDR2 is SQIVND in the germline V gene (reference sequence). The CDR3 is made up of 13 amino acids. The CDR3 DNA reads as TGTGCCAGTAGTATTTCTTGGAGGGAGCAGGCTTTCTTT. It specifies CASSISWREQAFF.

This clonotype was observed once. The chain recombines TRBV7-9 with TRBJ2-7; tentatively, D is TRBD1 (6 bases). This CDR3 region has 15 residues. Trimming took off 4 bases at V and 2 bases at J, with 15 bases between the two ends. Germline V gene data show CDR1 as SEHNR and CDR2 as FQNEAQ (reference sequence). CDR3 DNA sequence: TGTGCCAGCAGCTCCTTGGGGGCAGGGCCCTACGAGCAGTACTTC. This encodes CASSSLGAGPYEQYF.

The chain joins TRBV19 to TRBJ2-6; the D is unclear. This CDR3 region has 15 residues. Germline V CDR1 and CDR2: LNHDA, SQIVND (reference sequence). V shed 6 bases and J shed 2 bases, with 11 bases lying between them. CDR3 sequence reads: CASSSGRPGANVLTF. The CDR3, as DNA: TGTGCCAGTAGCTCCGGACGACCTGGGGCCAACGTCCTGACTTTC.

This clonotype was found a few times. The genes are TRBV4-2 and TRBJ1-6; TRBD1 matches 8 bases. The CDR3 consists of 15 residues. J gave up 8 bases and V 3 bases, and 6 bases lay outside the gene matches. Germline CDR1 and CDR2: LGHNA and YNFKEQ. The CDR3 DNA is TGTGCCAGCAGCCACCAGACAGGGGAGGATTCACCCCTCCACTTT. Translation gives CASSHQTGEDSPLHF.